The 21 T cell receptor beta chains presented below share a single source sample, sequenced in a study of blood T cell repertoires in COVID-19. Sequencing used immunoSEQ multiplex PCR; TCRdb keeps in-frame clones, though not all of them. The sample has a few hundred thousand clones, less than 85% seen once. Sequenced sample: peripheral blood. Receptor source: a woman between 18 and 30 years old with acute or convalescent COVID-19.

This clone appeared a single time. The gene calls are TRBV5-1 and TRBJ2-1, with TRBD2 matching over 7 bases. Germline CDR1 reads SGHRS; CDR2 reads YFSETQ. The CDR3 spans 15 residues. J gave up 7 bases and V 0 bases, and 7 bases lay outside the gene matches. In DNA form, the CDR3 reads TGCGCCAGCAGCTTGGCGGGAGGCTTCGAGAATGAGCAGTTCTTC. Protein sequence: CASSLAGGFENEQFF.

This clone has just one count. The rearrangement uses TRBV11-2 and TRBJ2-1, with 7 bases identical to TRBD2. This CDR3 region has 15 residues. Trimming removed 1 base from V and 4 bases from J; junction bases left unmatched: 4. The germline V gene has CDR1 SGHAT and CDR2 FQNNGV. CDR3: CASSLGGGGYNEQFF. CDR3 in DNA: TGTGCCAGCAGCTTAGGTGGCGGGGGTTACAATGAGCAGTTCTTC.

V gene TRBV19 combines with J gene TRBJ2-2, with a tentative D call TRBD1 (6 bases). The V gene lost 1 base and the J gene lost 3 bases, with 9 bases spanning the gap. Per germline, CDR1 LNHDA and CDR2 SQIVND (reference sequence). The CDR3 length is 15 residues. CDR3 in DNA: TGTGCCAGTAGTATAGGGGACACCGACACCGGGGAGCTGTTTTTT. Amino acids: CASSIGDTDTGELFF.

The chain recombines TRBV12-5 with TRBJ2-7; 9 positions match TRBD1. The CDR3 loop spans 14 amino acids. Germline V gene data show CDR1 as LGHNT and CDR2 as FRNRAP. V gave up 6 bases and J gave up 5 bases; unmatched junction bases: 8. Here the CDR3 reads CASGRGTGLNEQYF. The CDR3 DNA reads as TGTGCTAGTGGCCGCGGGACAGGGCTCAACGAGCAGTACTTC.

DNA of the CDR3: TGTGCCAGCAGTACCAGGGCACCGATGAACACTGAAGCTTTCTTT. This sequence encodes CASSTRAPMNTEAFF. The J gene is TRBJ1-1, the V gene TRBV6-4, with a possible D match to TRBD1 (5 bases). Germline V gene lookup returns CDR1 MRHNA and CDR2 SNTAGT. V was cut by 5 bases and J by 0 bases, with 13 bases left in between. The CDR3 sequence is 15 residues long.

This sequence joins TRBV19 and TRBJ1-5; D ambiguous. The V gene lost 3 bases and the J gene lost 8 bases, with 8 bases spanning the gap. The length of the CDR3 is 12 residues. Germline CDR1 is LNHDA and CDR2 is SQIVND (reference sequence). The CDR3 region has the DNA TGTGCCAGTAGTATCGGAGGTGAGCCCCAGCATTTT. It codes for CASSIGGEPQHF.

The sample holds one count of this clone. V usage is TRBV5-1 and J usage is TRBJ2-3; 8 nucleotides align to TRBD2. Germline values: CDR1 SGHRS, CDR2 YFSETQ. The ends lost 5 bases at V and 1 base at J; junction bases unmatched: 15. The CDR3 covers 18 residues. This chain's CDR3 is CASSLRLAGEGGTDTQYF. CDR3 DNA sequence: TGCGCCAGCAGTCTGCGCCTAGCGGGCGAGGGAGGCACAGATACGCAGTATTTT.

The DNA of the CDR3 is TGTGCCAGCAGCGGGGGACAGAGGAACACTGAAGCTTTCTTT. This encodes CASSGGQRNTEAFF. J is TRBJ1-1 and V is TRBV9; 7 bases line up with TRBD1. Germline lookup yields CDR1 SGDLS and CDR2 YYNGEE. The CDR3 sequence is 14 residues long. V lost 3 bases, J lost 1 base, and 3 bases stayed unmatched.

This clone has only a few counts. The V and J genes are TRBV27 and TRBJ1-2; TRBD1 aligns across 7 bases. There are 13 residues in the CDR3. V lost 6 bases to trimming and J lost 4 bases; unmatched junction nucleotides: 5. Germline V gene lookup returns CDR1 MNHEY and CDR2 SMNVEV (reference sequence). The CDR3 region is CASSPRTGYGYTF. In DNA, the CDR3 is TGTGCCAGCAGCCCCCGGACAGGCTATGGCTACACCTTC.

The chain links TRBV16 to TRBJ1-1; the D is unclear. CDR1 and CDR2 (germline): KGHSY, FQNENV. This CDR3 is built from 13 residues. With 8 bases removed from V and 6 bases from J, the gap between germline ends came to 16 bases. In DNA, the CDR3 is TGTGCCAGCGGTACAACAGCAAATCCTGAAGCTTTCTTT. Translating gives CASGTTANPEAFF.

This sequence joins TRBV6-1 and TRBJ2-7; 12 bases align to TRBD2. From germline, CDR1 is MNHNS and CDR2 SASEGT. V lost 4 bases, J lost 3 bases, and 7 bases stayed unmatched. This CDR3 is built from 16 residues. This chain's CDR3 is CASSGLAGGRDYEQYF. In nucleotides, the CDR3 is TGTGCCAGCAGTGGCCTAGCGGGAGGGAGGGACTACGAGCAGTACTTC.

CDR3 DNA: TGTGCCAGCAGCTCCCGAGGGGGTACCTCCTACGAGCAGTACTTC. Encoded protein: CASSSRGGTSYEQYF. The gene calls are TRBV5-6 and TRBJ2-7, with D possibly matching TRBD1 (6 bases). V was trimmed by 3 bases and J by 0 bases, leaving 13 bases between them. The CDR3 totals 15 residues. Germline CDR1 reads SGHDT; CDR2 reads YYEEEE.

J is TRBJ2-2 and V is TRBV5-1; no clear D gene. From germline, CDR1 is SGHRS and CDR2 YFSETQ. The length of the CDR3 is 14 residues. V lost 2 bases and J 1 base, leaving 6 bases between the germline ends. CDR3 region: CASSFGLNTGELFF. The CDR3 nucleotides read TGCGCCAGCAGCTTCGGGTTGAACACCGGGGAGCTGTTTTTT.

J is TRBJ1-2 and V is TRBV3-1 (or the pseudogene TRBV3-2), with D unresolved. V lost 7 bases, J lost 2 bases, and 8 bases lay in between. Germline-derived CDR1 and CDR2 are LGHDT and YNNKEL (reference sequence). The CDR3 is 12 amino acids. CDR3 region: CASNTGNYGYTF. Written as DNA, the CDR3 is TGTGCCAGCAATACGGGGAACTATGGCTACACCTTC.

Here the CDR3 DNA reads TGTGCCAGTAGTCCCAGACGGGAGGACGAGCAGTACTTC. It is translated as CASSPRREDEQYF. V and J are TRBV19 and TRBJ2-7, with 7 bases identical to TRBD2. The J segment lost 5 bases and the V segment lost 5 bases, leaving 6 bases of the junction unmatched. CDR3 length: 13 residues. Germline CDR1 is LNHDA and CDR2 is SQIVND (reference sequence). The full variable domain, rest sourced from reference TRBV19 and TRBJ2-7, is DGGITQSPKYLFRKEGQNVTLSCEQNLNHDAMYWYRQDPGQGLRLIYYSQIVNDFQKGDIAEGYSVSREKKESFPLTVTSAQKNPTAFYLCASSPRREDEQYFGPGTRLTVT.

The CDR3 sequence: CASSLRGQMGNEQFF. In nucleotides, the CDR3 is TGTGCCAGCAGCTTAAGGGGACAGATGGGCAATGAGCAGTTCTTC. The gene calls are TRBV7-9 and TRBJ2-1, with 7 bases identical to TRBD1. V dropped 2 bases and J dropped 6; count of bases not matched to a gene: 7. The germline V gene encodes CDR1 SEHNR and CDR2 FQNEAQ (reference sequence). CDR3 length equals 15 residues.

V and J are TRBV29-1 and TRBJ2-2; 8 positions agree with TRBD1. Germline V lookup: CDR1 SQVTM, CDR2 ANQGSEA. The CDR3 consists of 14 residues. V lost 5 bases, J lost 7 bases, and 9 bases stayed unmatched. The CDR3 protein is CSVLSGGRIGELFF. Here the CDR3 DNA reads TGCAGCGTTCTGTCAGGGGGCCGGATCGGGGAGCTGTTTTTT.

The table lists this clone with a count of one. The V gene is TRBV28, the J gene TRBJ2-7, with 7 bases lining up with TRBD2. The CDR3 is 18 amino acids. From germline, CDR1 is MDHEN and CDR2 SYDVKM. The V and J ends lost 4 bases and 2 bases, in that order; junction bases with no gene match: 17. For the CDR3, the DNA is TGTGCCAGCAGTTACGCCGGGACTACTCAAACCACGACCTACGAGCAGTACTTC. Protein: CASSYAGTTQTTTYEQYF.

The CDR3 DNA follows: TGTGCTAGTGGTTCCGAGAGCTCCTACAATGAGCAGTTCTTC. Its protein product is CASGSESSYNEQFF. J is TRBJ2-1 and V is TRBV12-5; D call uncertain. With 4 bases removed from V and 0 bases from J, the gap between germline ends came to 7 bases. CDR1 LGHNT and CDR2 FRNRAP come from the germline V gene. CDR3 length: 14 amino acids.

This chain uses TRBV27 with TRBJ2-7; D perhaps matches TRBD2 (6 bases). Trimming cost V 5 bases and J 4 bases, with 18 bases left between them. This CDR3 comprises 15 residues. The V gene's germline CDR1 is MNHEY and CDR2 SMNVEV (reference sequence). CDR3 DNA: TGTGCCAGCAGTACCCCGGGACTTCCTGCTTACGAGCAGTACTTC. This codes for CASSTPGLPAYEQYF.

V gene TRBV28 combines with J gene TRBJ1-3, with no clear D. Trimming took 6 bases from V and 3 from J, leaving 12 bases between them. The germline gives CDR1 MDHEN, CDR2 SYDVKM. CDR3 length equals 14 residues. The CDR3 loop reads CASSSSRGGNTIYF. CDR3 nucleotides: TGTGCCAGCAGCTCCTCCCGGGGTGGAAACACCATATATTTT.